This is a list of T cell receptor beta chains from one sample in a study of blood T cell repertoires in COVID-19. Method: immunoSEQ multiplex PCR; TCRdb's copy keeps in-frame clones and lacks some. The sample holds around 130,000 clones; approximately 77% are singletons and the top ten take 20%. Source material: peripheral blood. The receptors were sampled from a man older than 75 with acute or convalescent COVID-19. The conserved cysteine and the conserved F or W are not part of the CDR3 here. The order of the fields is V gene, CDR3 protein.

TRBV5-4 ASGRLAGGPPDTQY
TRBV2 ASRDGTRRSQETQY
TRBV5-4 ASSSGDSPLH
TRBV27 ASSGGAGATTNEKLF
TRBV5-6 ASSLKGRVTWNTIY
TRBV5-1 ASSRGTPREQF
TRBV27 ASRQGAGTGELF
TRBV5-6 ASSFSLEGPTNEKLF
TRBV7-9 ASSLGQGFYEQY
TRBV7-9 ASSLAEGKGQY
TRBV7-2 ASSLQGGNYGYT
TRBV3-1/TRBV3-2 ASSQTRGSGDYEQY
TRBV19 ASSSPLTAANTGELF
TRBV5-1 ASSLQGTNEKLF
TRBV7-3 ASSYGISAKETQY
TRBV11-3 ASSSGTGVQETQY
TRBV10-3 AIMGSKSYEQY
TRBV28 ASSLSRGPQETQY
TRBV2 ASSELLAGQETQY
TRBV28 ASSLALANEQY
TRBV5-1 ASSLVQGAPPSGANVLT
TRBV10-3 AISRTSGGTGEQF
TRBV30 AWHRDRPYEQY
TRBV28 ASSQQGGGYT
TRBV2 ASSEDRYEQY
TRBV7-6 ASSLVGTGDNEQF
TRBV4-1 ASCTDESTDTQY
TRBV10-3 AIKEGAGGVTEAF
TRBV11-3 ASSLTGPTGELF
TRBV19 ASSMTGSNQPQH
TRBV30 AWRRQANTEAF
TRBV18 ASSPRWEAGTEAF
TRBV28 ASSLGTDNGYT
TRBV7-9 ASSLTGAGMRTEAF
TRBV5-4 ASSLGTARGRPYGYT
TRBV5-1 ASSQTWASGGPYNEQF
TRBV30 AWSRQGARGNQPQH
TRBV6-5 ASSIRGHQPQH
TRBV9 ASSVSAGTGAETQY
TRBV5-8 ASSWGTGISNQPQH
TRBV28 ASSLPDRGYEQY
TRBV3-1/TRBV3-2 ASRGQGRRTGELF
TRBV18 ASSPRLQADTQY
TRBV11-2 ASSPTGGLSYGYT
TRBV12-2 ASRKQGAYEQY
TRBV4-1 ASSQGTSNQPQH
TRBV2 ASGGEAGIYNEQF
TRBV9 ASSDVAGGTDTQY
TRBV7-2 ASSFWATANNSPLH